Listed here are 14 T cell receptor beta chains from one sample, sequenced in a study of T-cell reconstitution after alpha-beta-depleted transplantation in children. Unique molecular identifiers were incorporated when the TCRbeta library was constructed. TCRdb processed the PCR reads anew with MiXCR; each CDR3 protein has one entry. The sample shows a few hundred thousand distinct CDR3 sequences, approximately 11% of them seen only once. Sequencing was performed on PBMCs from the stem cell graft donor, taken from the stem cell graft. All receptors derive from a human donor who donated a stem cell graft to a child with acute myeloid leukemia.

The sample holds many counts of this clonotype. The gene calls are TRBV20-1 and TRBJ2-1; the D gene is possibly TRBD2 (6 bases). The CDR3 contains 20 residues. Germline V gene lookup returns CDR1 DFQATT and CDR2 SNEGSKA (reference sequence). Trimming shortened V by 0 bases and J by 4 bases, and 28 bases separated the two germline ends. This CDR3 reads CSARDRRGLMGTARYNEQFF. The DNA of the CDR3 is TGCAGTGCTAGAGATAGGAGGGGTTTAATGGGGACCGCGAGGTACAATGAGCAGTTCTTC.

The rearrangement joins TRBV12-3 or TRBV12-4 to TRBJ1-3; no clear D gene. V lost 5 bases and J lost 4, with 12 bases in between. The CDR3 has 14 amino acids. CDR3 loop: CASSGRVNGNTIYF. The CDR3 coding sequence is TGTGCCAGCAGTGGACGGGTGAACGGAAACACCATATATTTT.

This clonotype showed up many times. The rearrangement uses TRBV6-1 and TRBJ2-1, with 8 bases lining up with TRBD2. The CDR3 loop spans 17 amino acids. With V trimmed by 3 bases and J by 3 bases, 10 bases remained unmatched. CDR1 MNHNS and CDR2 SASEGT come from the germline V gene. CDR3 sequence reads: CASSDPGAGTSYNEQFF. The CDR3 DNA is TGTGCCAGCAGTGATCCGGGGGCCGGGACTAGCTACAATGAGCAGTTCTTC.

This sequence joins TRBV4-1 and TRBJ2-5, with D perhaps matching TRBD2 (7 bases). V shed 2 bases and J shed 2 bases, with 18 bases lying between them. Germline V CDR1 and CDR2: MGHRA, YSYEKL. The CDR3 loop spans 17 amino acids. The CDR3 spells CASSQWVGAGAQETQYF. As DNA, the CDR3 is TGCGCCAGCAGCCAATGGGTCGGGGCGGGGGCTCAAGAGACCCAGTACTTC.

This clonotype was seen many times. This chain connects TRBV12-3 or TRBV12-4 to TRBJ2-2; D perhaps matches TRBD1 (6 bases). Trimming stripped 5 bases from V and 1 base from J, with 8 bases between. The CDR3 is 14 amino acids. CDR3 loop: CASSPRGNTGELFF. As DNA, the CDR3 is TGTGCCAGCAGTCCCAGGGGGAACACCGGGGAGCTGTTTTTT.

This clonotype was counted at least ten times. This chain links TRBV9 with TRBJ2-7, with 8 bases that match TRBD1. Per the germline V gene, CDR1 is SGDLS and CDR2 is YYNGEE. This CDR3 is 16 amino acids long. V gave up 0 bases and J gave up 1 base; unmatched junction bases: 6. The CDR3 loop is CASSVGQGAVSYEQYF. The CDR3 nucleotides read TGTGCCAGCAGCGTAGGGCAGGGGGCTGTTTCCTACGAGCAGTACTTC.

This clonotype appeared a few times. The chain uses TRBV5-1 and TRBJ2-7, with D possibly being TRBD2 (6 bases). CDR3 length equals 14 residues. The germline gives CDR1 SGHRS, CDR2 YFSETQ. V shed 4 bases and J shed 1 base, with 12 bases lying between them. Here the CDR3 DNA reads TGCGCCAGCAGCGCCCGTGGGGGGTCCTACGAGCAGTACTTC. Residues: CASSARGGSYEQYF.

The chain employs TRBV24-1 and TRBJ2-2, with D hard to call. The CDR3 runs 13 residues. Trimming shortened V by 7 bases and J by 5 bases, and 10 bases separated the two germline ends. Looked up from germline, CDR1 is KGHDR and CDR2 is SFDVKD. In nucleotides, the CDR3 is TGTGCCACCAGGGACCAGGTAACCGGGGAGCTGTTTTTT. It specifies CATRDQVTGELFF.

At least ten counts were recorded for this clonotype. This chain uses TRBV9 with TRBJ2-4, with a possible D match to TRBD2 (6 bases). Germline CDR1 reads SGDLS; CDR2 reads YYNGEE. The CDR3 spans 16 residues. Deletions cut 0 bases from V and 1 base from J, with 11 bases between. The CDR3 nucleotides read TGTGCCAGCAGCGTAGTACCAGCGGGTGCCAAAAACATTCAGTACTTC. This encodes CASSVVPAGAKNIQYF.

CDR3 sequence (DNA): TGTGCCAGCTCACCACTTCCTGTTGGTGGGAGACTGAATGAGCAGTTCTTC. This gives the protein CASSPLPVGGRLNEQFF. The J gene is TRBJ2-1, the V gene TRBV18; possible D gene TRBD2, 5 bases. Trimming pared 1 base from V and 7 bases from J, leaving 20 bases between. Germline CDR1 and CDR2: KGHSH and LQKENI. This CDR3 region has 17 residues.

This clonotype was observed a few times. The V call is TRBV7-2, the J call TRBJ2-5; 12 positions match TRBD2. Germline trimming cut 6 bases from V and 3 bases from J; bases unmatched to any gene: 8. This CDR3 spans 16 amino acids. Germline CDR1 SGHTA, CDR2 FQGNSA. CDR3 nucleotides: TGTGCCAGCAGATCTAGCGGGAGGGCCGGGAAAGAGACCCAGTACTTC. It translates to CASRSSGRAGKETQYF. Full variable domain (rest looked up from reference TRBV7-2 and TRBJ2-5): GAGVSQSPSNKVTEKGKDVELRCDPISGHTALYWYRQSLGQGLEFLIYFQGNSAPDKSGLPSDRFSAERTGGSVSTLTIQRTQQEDSAVYLCASRSSGRAGKETQYFGPGTRLLVL.

The rearrangement joins TRBV6-1 to TRBJ2-3; the match to TRBD2 covers 8 bases. V gave up 1 base and J gave up 8 bases; unmatched junction bases: 26. Per germline, CDR1 MNHNS and CDR2 SASEGT. This CDR3 region has 21 residues. The CDR3 region is CASSEVSPGLGNNYGTFTQYF. CDR3 DNA: TGTGCCAGCAGTGAAGTAAGCCCGGGACTAGGTAACAACTACGGAACATTTACGCAGTATTTT.

This clonotype was observed a few times. The J gene is TRBJ2-1, the V gene TRBV11-2; D may be TRBD1 or TRBD2 (6 bases each). CDR1 SGHAT and CDR2 FQNNGV come from the germline V gene. CDR3 size: 14 residues. The V end was cut by 4 bases, the J end by 11 bases, with 18 bases between. The CDR3 here is CASSSGDLGTKQFF. In nucleotides, the CDR3 is TGTGCCAGCAGCTCAGGGGACTTGGGGACAAAGCAGTTCTTC.

J is TRBJ1-2 and V is TRBV9, with TRBD1 as a possible D gene (6 bases). V was clipped by 0 bases and J by 4 bases, with 13 bases between them. The CDR3 length is 15 residues. CDR1 is SGDLS, CDR2 YYNGEE, per germline. DNA of the CDR3: TGTGCCAGCAGCGTAGGAGCGGGGGGCGCCTATGGCTACACCTTC. The encoded protein is CASSVGAGGAYGYTF.